These 30 T cell receptor beta chains were all obtained from the same sample, sequenced in a study of cytomegalovirus exposure and HLA in healthy donors. This table comes from immunoSEQ multiplex PCR, and its TCRdb copy is limited to in-frame clones, with some not included. There are 250,000 to 350,000 clones in the sample; roughly 87% occur only once, and approximately 0.95% lies in the top ten. Specimen: PBMCs. Every receptor here comes from a young man in good health and CMV-seronegative.

V usage is TRBV29-1 and J usage is TRBJ2-1, with D perhaps matching TRBD1 (7 bases). Germline CDR1 is SQVTM and CDR2 is ANQGSEA. The CDR3 sequence is 14 residues long. V was clipped by 4 bases and J by 3 bases, with 13 bases between them. The CDR3 spells CSVASRGVYNEQFF. The CDR3 nucleotides are TGCAGCGTTGCCTCCAGGGGGGTCTACAATGAGCAGTTCTTC.

This clone was counted between two and nine times. The chain couples TRBV7-8 to TRBJ1-6; no firm D call. There are 15 residues in the CDR3. V was shortened by 2 bases and J by 9 bases, with 14 bases between the two germline ends. Germline assignment: CDR1 SGHVS and CDR2 FQNEAQ. CDR3: CASSLRPGLSSPLHF. CDR3 nucleotides: TGTGCCAGCAGCTTACGTCCGGGTTTGAGTTCACCCCTCCACTTT.

J is TRBJ1-1 and V is TRBV2; the D is unclear. The CDR3 contains 11 residues. From germline, CDR1 is SNHLY and CDR2 FYNNEI. V lost 8 bases to trimming and J lost 4 bases, with 8 bases between them. CDR3 amino acids: CASPGGTEAFF. Written as DNA, the CDR3 is TGTGCCAGCCCAGGAGGCACTGAAGCTTTCTTT.

This clone appeared once. The CDR3 sequence is CASKEGQGNYGYTF. CDR3 in DNA: TGCGCCAGCAAAGAGGGACAGGGGAACTATGGCTACACCTTC. The chain joins TRBV10-1 to TRBJ1-2; the match to TRBD1 covers 10 bases. Germline V gene data show CDR1 as WNHNN and CDR2 as SYGVQD (reference sequence). The length of the CDR3 is 14 residues. J was trimmed by 2 bases and V by 7 bases; bases with no gene match: 4.

The V gene is TRBV30, the J gene TRBJ1-4, with D uncertain. This CDR3 is 14 amino acids long. V gave up 0 bases and J gave up 3 bases, with 8 bases separating them. Per the germline V gene, CDR1 is GTSNPN and CDR2 is SVGIG (reference sequence). The CDR3 sequence is CAWSVSGSNEKLFF. CDR3 nucleotides: TGTGCCTGGAGTGTGTCGGGGTCTAATGAAAAACTGTTTTTT.

This CDR3 reads CATSRFRGTEAFF. The CDR3 nucleotides read TGTGCCACCAGCAGATTCCGGGGCACTGAAGCTTTCTTT. This chain joins TRBV15 and TRBJ1-1; no firm D call. This CDR3 has 13 amino acids. Per the germline V gene, CDR1 is LNHNV and CDR2 is YYDKDF (reference sequence). The ends were cut back, 2 bases at V and 4 bases at J, with 8 bases in the middle.

The chain recombines TRBV5-4 with TRBJ2-5; D remains unclear. Germline assignment: CDR1 SGHNT and CDR2 YYREEE (reference sequence). The CDR3 runs to 14 residues. V was cut by 1 base and J by 5 bases, with 12 bases left in between. CDR3 sequence: CASSLRNSEETQYF. The DNA of the CDR3 is TGTGCCAGCAGCTTGAGAAATAGTGAGGAGACCCAGTACTTC.

The chain recombines TRBV19 with TRBJ1-3; D remains ambiguous. The germline gives CDR1 LNHDA, CDR2 SQIVND (reference sequence). Trimming removed 4 bases at V and 0 bases at J, with 10 bases between. The length of the CDR3 is 15 residues. As DNA, the CDR3 is TGTGCCAGTAGTACAGCTAGTCTCTCTGGAAACACCATATATTTT. Translation: CASSTASLSGNTIYF.

The V call is TRBV15, the J call TRBJ1-2; D uncertain. The CDR3 sequence is 17 residues long. Germline assignment: CDR1 LNHNV and CDR2 YYDKDF (reference sequence). V was pared by 4 bases and J by 2 bases, with 20 bases between. The CDR3 DNA reads TGTGCCACCAGCACCCTAGAGGTCCGGGAAAGGAACTATGGCTACACCTTC. This codes for CATSTLEVRERNYGYTF.

The chain couples TRBV4-3 to TRBJ1-1, with D perhaps TRBD1 (5 bases). Germline lookup yields CDR1 LGHNA and CDR2 YSLEER. The germline V and J ends were trimmed by 4 bases and 4 bases, with 16 bases remaining between them. The CDR3 consists of 15 residues. Here the CDR3 DNA reads TGCGCCAGCAGCCCGCGGCCGGGGGAGACCACTGAAGCTTTCTTT. This encodes CASSPRPGETTEAFF.

The rearrangement joins TRBV30 to TRBJ1-2; no definite D call. This CDR3 spans 11 amino acids. Trimming cost V 1 base and J 7 bases, with 7 bases left between them. CDR1 is GTSNPN, CDR2 SVGIG, per germline (reference sequence). CDR3 coding DNA: TGTGCCTGGAGTGACTCGGGTGGCTACACCTTC. It is translated as CAWSDSGGYTF. Full variable domain (remainder filled in from reference TRBV30 and TRBJ1-2): SQTIHQWPATLVQPVGSPLSLECTVEGTSNPNLYWYRQAAGRGLQLLFYSVGIGQISSEVPQNLSASRPQDRQFILSSKKLLLSDSGFYLCAWSDSGGYTFGSGTRLTVV.

In regard to this clone: The same CDR3 also results from other DNA sequences found in this sample. The rearrangement links TRBV2 to TRBJ1-1; D remains ambiguous. CDR3 length: 11 amino acids. Trimming removed 4 bases from V and 5 bases from J, with 5 bases in between. Germline-derived CDR1 and CDR2 are SNHLY and FYNNEI. CDR3 in DNA: TGTGCCAGCAGTGTACGGACTGAAGCTTTCTTT. It specifies CASSVRTEAFF.

The V gene is TRBV6-5, the J gene TRBJ1-2; no definite D call. Looked up from germline, CDR1 is MNHEY and CDR2 is SVGAGI. The ends were cut back, 2 bases at V and 3 bases at J, with 13 bases in the middle. CDR3 size: 15 residues. CDR3 sequence: CASSYTPGVYYGYTF. The CDR3 DNA reads as TGTGCCAGCAGTTACACCCCCGGGGTTTACTATGGCTACACCTTC.

This clone has just one count. The V gene is TRBV7-9, the J gene TRBJ2-6, with 8 nucleotides matching TRBD1. Germline V gives CDR1 SEHNR, CDR2 FQNEAQ (reference sequence). CDR3 size: 17 residues. V was pared by 5 bases and J by 0 bases, with 6 bases of the junction left unmatched. The CDR3 DNA is TGTGCCAGCAGCCCCGGGACAGGCATCTCTGGGGCCAACGTCCTGACTTTC. Amino acids: CASSPGTGISGANVLTF.

The chain carries TRBV19 and TRBJ2-2; tentatively, D is TRBD2 (6 bases). This CDR3 contains 14 residues. Trimming took off 7 bases at V and 4 bases at J, with 13 bases between the two ends. Germline V gene data show CDR1 as LNHDA and CDR2 as SQIVND (reference sequence). The CDR3 DNA reads TGTGCCAGTAATAAGGGACTTTCCACCGGGGAGCTGTTTTTT. Protein product: CASNKGLSTGELFF.

This clone was counted between two and nine times. The chain has TRBV4-3 and TRBJ2-1, with D perhaps TRBD1 (5 bases). Trimming removed 0 bases from V and 0 bases from J, with 12 bases in between. This CDR3 is built from 17 residues. CDR1 is LGHNA, CDR2 YSLEER, per germline. The CDR3 spells CASSQEGLRASYNEQFF. CDR3 bases: TGCGCCAGCAGCCAAGAGGGGCTCAGGGCCTCCTACAATGAGCAGTTCTTC.

This sequence joins TRBV19 and TRBJ1-1, with no clear D. The CDR3 has 16 residues. V was pared by 3 bases and J by 0 bases, with 14 bases between. Germline V gene data show CDR1 as LNHDA and CDR2 as SQIVND (reference sequence). CDR3 protein: CASSIAAWKMNTEAFF. The DNA of the CDR3 is TGTGCCAGTAGTATTGCGGCCTGGAAAATGAACACTGAAGCTTTCTTT.

This clone came up once. The chain uses TRBV28 and TRBJ2-3; D might be TRBD1 (7 bases). With 8 bases removed from V and 3 bases from J, the gap between germline ends came to 15 bases. CDR3 length: 14 residues. Germline V CDR1 and CDR2: MDHEN, SYDVKM. Here the CDR3 reads CASCGTAETDTQYF. The CDR3 coding sequence is TGTGCCAGCTGCGGGACAGCTGAGACAGATACGCAGTATTTT.

The chain links TRBV14 to TRBJ2-7; 7 nucleotides match TRBD2. This CDR3 spans 14 amino acids. Per germline, CDR1 SGHDN and CDR2 FVKESK. Trimming at V came to 4 bases and at J to 7 bases, leaving 10 bases not matched to a gene. CDR3 region: CASSRGTTSREQYF. The CDR3 nucleotides are TGTGCCAGCAGCCGGGGGACTACCTCTCGGGAGCAGTACTTC. The variable domain in full, completed from reference TRBV14 and TRBJ2-7, reads EAGVTQFPSHSVIEKGQTVTLRCDPISGHDNLYWYRRVMGKEIKFLLHFVKESKQDESGMPNNRFLAERTGGTYSTLKVQPAELEDSGVYFCASSRGTTSREQYFGPGTRLTVT.

The chain employs TRBV6-5 and TRBJ2-7, with a weak D call TRBD1 (6 bases). Germline CDR1 and CDR2: MNHEY and SVGAGI. The CDR3 length is 12 residues. Trimming shortened V by 9 bases and J by 6 bases, and 15 bases separated the two germline ends. CDR3 in amino acids: CASGYTGSEQYF. The CDR3 DNA follows: TGTGCCAGTGGTTATACAGGGAGCGAGCAGTACTTC.

This rearrangement joins TRBV6-1 to TRBJ1-5, with D unclear. V gave up 1 base and J gave up 9 bases, with 25 bases separating them. Germline V gives CDR1 MNHNS, CDR2 SASEGT. This CDR3 is built from 18 residues. The CDR3 bases are TGTGCCAGCAGTGAAGGAGGGTATCCAGGATTGGGGAGGCCGCCCCAGCATTTT. Protein product: CASSEGGYPGLGRPPQHF.

J is TRBJ1-2 and V is TRBV19; no firm D call. This CDR3 spans 14 amino acids. V lost 2 bases to trimming and J lost 0 bases, with 7 bases between them. Germline V gene lookup returns CDR1 LNHDA and CDR2 SQIVND (reference sequence). CDR3 loop: CASSIIQANYGYTF. CDR3 coding DNA: TGTGCCAGTAGTATAATCCAGGCTAACTATGGCTACACCTTC.

The rearrangement joins TRBV6-1 to TRBJ2-3; 13 positions agree with TRBD2. CDR3 size: 15 residues. Germline trimming cut 6 bases from V and 6 bases from J; bases unmatched to any gene: 6. CDR1 and CDR2 (germline): MNHNS, SASEGT. DNA of the CDR3: TGTGCCAGCAGATTGGGACTAGCGGGGCGGGATACGCAGTATTTT. This gives the protein CASRLGLAGRDTQYF.

The chain has TRBV9 and TRBJ2-2; maybe TRBD2 (6 bases). The CDR3 is 11 residues long. The germline V gene encodes CDR1 SGDLS and CDR2 YYNGEE. Trimming stripped 4 bases from V and 17 bases from J, with 15 bases between. The CDR3 DNA reads TGTGCCAGCAGCTCCCGAGGAGGGATTTTTTTT. Translation gives CASSSRGGIFF.

This clone was observed a single time. This chain joins TRBV6-5 and TRBJ2-1; TRBD2 aligns across 13 bases. The CDR3 extends over 16 amino acids. J gave up 6 bases and V 2 bases, and 4 bases lay outside the gene matches. Germline V CDR1 and CDR2: MNHEY, SVGAGI. Here the CDR3 DNA reads TGTGCCAGCAGTTACGACGGGACTAGCGGGGCCAATGAGCAGTTCTTC. Its protein is CASSYDGTSGANEQFF.

This rearrangement joins TRBV19 to TRBJ2-7, with 10 bases aligning to TRBD1. CDR3 length: 13 residues. Unmatched junction bases numbered 8, after V lost 10 bases and J lost 5 bases. Germline CDR1 LNHDA, CDR2 SQIVND (reference sequence). This CDR3 is CATRRTGGDEQYF. Here the CDR3 DNA reads TGTGCCACCCGACGGACAGGGGGTGACGAGCAGTACTTC.

The chain combines TRBV2 with TRBJ1-1; D unresolved. V was pared by 6 bases and J by 4 bases, with 12 bases between. This CDR3 is 13 amino acids long. CDR1 and CDR2 (germline): SNHLY, FYNNEI. The CDR3 sequence is CASSVNRPTEAFF. The CDR3 DNA follows: TGTGCCAGCAGCGTCAACAGACCCACTGAAGCTTTCTTT.

V usage is TRBV6-6 and J usage is TRBJ2-5; 7 nucleotides match TRBD2. After removal of 0 bases from V and 5 bases from J, the junction contained 6 bases not matched to a gene. Germline V gene lookup returns CDR1 MNHNY and CDR2 SVGAGI (reference sequence). The CDR3 is made up of 15 amino acids. CDR3 coding DNA: TGTGCCAGCAGTTACTCGGTTCAGGGAGGGGAGACCCAGTACTTC. As protein: CASSYSVQGGETQYF.

The CDR3 loop is CASRQNGGTNYGYTF. The CDR3 region has the DNA TGTGCCAGCAGGCAAAACGGGGGTACTAACTATGGCTACACCTTC. The chain joins TRBV2 to TRBJ1-2, with a tentative D call TRBD1 (5 bases). The CDR3 length is 15 residues. Germline V gene sequence: CDR1 SNHLY, CDR2 FYNNEI. Trimming pared 6 bases from V and 0 bases from J, leaving 14 bases between.

The V call is TRBV5-1, the J call TRBJ2-3, with TRBD2 matching 9 bases. With V trimmed by 0 bases and J by 2 bases, 7 bases remained unmatched. The CDR3 length is 17 residues. Germline CDR1 and CDR2: SGHRS and YFSETQ. The chain's CDR3 is CASSLAGSGGPTDTQYF. The CDR3 DNA is TGCGCCAGCAGCTTGGCCGGTAGCGGGGGACCCACAGATACGCAGTATTTT.